Presented here are 13 T cell receptor beta chains from one specimen sequenced in a study of T cells of healthy individuals. TCRdb reprocessed the 5' RACE reads via MiXCR and lists one record per CDR3 protein. The sample yields nearly 100,000 distinct CDR3 sequences, approximately 18% seen once. The origin of the receptors is a human donor in good health.

This CDR3 reads CASSNRDFGYTF. The CDR3 DNA is TGTGCCAGCAGTAATCGGGACTTTGGCTACACCTTC. J is TRBJ1-2 and V is TRBV12-3 or TRBV12-4, with D perhaps TRBD1 (5 bases). The CDR3 runs to 12 residues. V dropped 5 bases and J dropped 7 bases, with 11 bases sitting between them.

The chain recombines TRBV6-2 or TRBV6-3 with TRBJ2-2; possible D gene TRBD1, 5 bases. The CDR3 spans 14 residues. The germline V and J ends were trimmed by 6 bases and 3 bases, with 11 bases remaining between them. Germline V gives CDR1 MNHEY, CDR2 SVGEGT. CDR3 in amino acids: CASSDGQDTGELFF. The CDR3 region has the DNA TGTGCCAGCAGCGACGGACAAGACACCGGGGAGCTGTTTTTT.

This clonotype showed up just a few times. V and J are TRBV12-3 or TRBV12-4 and TRBJ2-7, with D possibly TRBD1 on 5 matching bases. V was shortened by 3 bases and J by 3 bases, with 12 bases between the two germline ends. The CDR3 has 14 residues. CDR3 residues: CASSFGADLYEQYF. DNA for the CDR3: TGTGCCAGCAGTTTTGGGGCAGACCTCTACGAGCAGTACTTC.

This clonotype was counted only a few times. The chain links TRBV12-3 or TRBV12-4 to TRBJ1-1; D remains ambiguous. The CDR3 runs 12 residues. V lost 3 bases, J lost 3 bases, and 5 bases lay in between. This chain's CDR3 is CASSFGDTEAFF. As DNA, the CDR3 is TGTGCCAGCAGTTTCGGGGACACTGAAGCTTTCTTT.

This clonotype appeared many times. V and J are TRBV29-1 and TRBJ2-5; a weak D match, TRBD1 (5 bases). Deletions cut 5 bases from V and 10 bases from J, with 17 bases between. The CDR3 runs 12 residues. The germline CDR1 and CDR2 sequences are SQVTM and ANQGSEA. CDR3 sequence (DNA): TGCAGCGTTAAGGTTGGCCAGGGTAACCAGTACTTC. Its translation is CSVKVGQGNQYF.

This clonotype was counted a few times. Here the CDR3 DNA reads TGTGCCAGCAGTGCCCCAGGAGATACGCAGTATTTT. The encoded protein is CASSAPGDTQYF. The chain links TRBV25-1 to TRBJ2-3, with no clear D. Germline lookup yields CDR1 MGHDK and CDR2 SYGVNS. There are 12 residues in the CDR3. Between the trimmed V and J ends, which lost 4 bases and 5 bases, there was a span of 7 bases.

Many counts were recorded for this clonotype. V and J are TRBV5-1 and TRBJ2-5; 7 bases fit TRBD1. This CDR3 has 14 amino acids. The V segment lost 3 bases and the J segment 1 base; nucleotides outside the gene matches: 3. CDR1 and CDR2 (germline): SGHRS, YFSETQ. CDR3 sequence (DNA): TGCGCCAGCAGCTCGGGACAGTTCCAAGAGACCCAGTACTTC. Its translation: CASSSGQFQETQYF.

This clonotype was seen repeatedly, ten times or more. The chain links TRBV29-1 to TRBJ1-2; 7 nucleotides align to TRBD1. Germline assignment: CDR1 SQVTM and CDR2 ANQGSEA. The CDR3 is 10 residues long. The ends lost 4 bases at V and 11 bases at J; junction bases unmatched: 4. The CDR3 is CSVGTGGYTF. The CDR3 nucleotides are TGCAGCGTTGGGACAGGAGGTTACACCTTC.

The chain couples TRBV18 to TRBJ2-7, with 9 bases fitting TRBD2. Per germline, CDR1 KGHSH and CDR2 LQKENI. With V trimmed by 3 bases and J by 2 bases, 5 bases remained unmatched. The CDR3 has 15 amino acids. In DNA, the CDR3 is TGTGCCAGCTCACCGGCTGGACTAGCGACCTACGAGCAGTACTTC. Protein sequence: CASSPAGLATYEQYF.

This clonotype appeared a few times. This chain joins TRBV21-1 and TRBJ1-6. TRBV21-1 is marked as a pseudogene. The CDR3 has 18 residues. CDR3 DNA sequence: TGTGCCAGCAGCAAAGATCGGAGGGAAATCTCCTATAATTCACCCCTCCACTTT. Translating it yields CASSKDRREISYNSPLHF.

This clonotype has a count of ten or more. The V gene is TRBV19, the J gene TRBJ2-1; 9 positions agree with TRBD1. V dropped 10 bases and J dropped 4; count of bases not matched to a gene: 8. Germline V gene data show CDR1 as LNHDA and CDR2 as SQIVND (reference sequence). The CDR3 spans 14 residues. As DNA, the CDR3 is TGTGCCACCGCGGACAGGGGACCTTACAATGAGCAGTTCTTC. It codes for CATADRGPYNEQFF.

This clonotype was seen more than once but under ten times. This chain links TRBV4-2 with TRBJ1-2; D ambiguous. Between the trimmed V and J ends, which lost 4 bases and 10 bases, there was a span of 16 bases. Germline V gives CDR1 LGHNA, CDR2 YNFKEQ. The CDR3 is made up of 13 amino acids. The CDR3 here is CASSPKGYQDYTF. The CDR3 DNA follows: TGTGCCAGCAGCCCCAAAGGGTATCAGGACTACACCTTC.

The chain uses TRBV30 and TRBJ2-7; D may correspond to TRBD1 or TRBD2 (6 bases each). Germline CDR1 reads GTSNPN; CDR2 reads SVGIG (reference sequence). This CDR3 region has 12 residues. Trimming pared 0 bases from V and 5 bases from J, leaving 8 bases between. CDR3 region: CAWSVGGHEQYF. CDR3 bases: TGTGCCTGGAGTGTTGGGGGGCACGAGCAGTACTTC.